This T cell receptor beta chain stems from a study of siplizumab effects on memory and regulatory T cells. The study, taken as a whole, reports: Tregs that proliferated in siplizumab cultures did not have their suppressive function confirmed. Naive T cells apparently outstripped memory cells in diversity and seemed major alloresponse contributors. Relative to controls at 25% to 30%, mappable alloreactive CD4+ clones exhibited a mean Treg-derived proportion of around 69% with siplizumab.

Per sample, around 10^5 TCR templates were assayed. Here immunoSEQ multiplex PCR was the method, and the copy in TCRdb shows in-frame clones only, minus some. The repertoire consists of 100,000 or so clones, with 92% occurring once and the leading ten covering roughly 1%. Trimming pared 1 base from V and 4 bases from J, leaving 13 bases between. Germline V lookup: CDR1 LNHNV, CDR2 YYDKDF (reference sequence). This CDR3 has 15 amino acids. A note on this clone: The target antigen is unknown.

Sequencing used CD4+ T cells sorted from blood. The rearrangement links TRBV15 to TRBJ2-5; no clear D. The receptor was isolated from a human donor in good health. The CDR3 DNA is TGTGCCACCAGCAGAGTTACTGGGTTAGGAGAGACCCAGTACTTC. It yields the protein CATSRVTGLGETQYF. The full variable domain, its missing parts supplied by reference TRBV15 and TRBJ2-5, is DAMVIQNPRYQVTQFGKPVTLSCSQTLNHNVMYWYQQKSSQAPKLLFHYYDKDFNNEADTPDNFQSRRPNTSFCFLDIRSPGLGDTAMYLCATSRVTGLGETQYFGPGTRLLVL.